A selection of T cell receptor beta chains follows, all from one sample in a study of blood T cell repertoires in COVID-19. The repertoire was sequenced with immunoSEQ multiplex PCR; TCRdb's copy has only in-frame clones and lacks some. The sample records under 150,000 clones, approximately 80% being singletons. Sequencing used peripheral blood. These receptors came from a man aged 55 to 70 with active or convalescent COVID-19. Both conserved end residues are trimmed from each CDR3. The D gene is left open where the match is weak.

d_call	v_call	j_call	cdr3_aa
-	TRBV6-5	TRBJ2-1	ASSYGLEAVNEQF
-	TRBV7-2	TRBJ2-7	ASSLDRSRTYEQY
-	TRBV4-3	TRBJ1-4	ASSPQGWTEIEKLF
-	TRBV6-5	TRBJ1-6	ASSYSADYNSPLH
TRBD1	TRBV7-9	TRBJ2-7	ASSLALGQGEYEQY
-	TRBV28	TRBJ1-2	ASSTLGGYT
TRBD2	TRBV4-3	TRBJ2-3	ASSQDALAGGHPDTQY
-	TRBV5-4	TRBJ2-6	ASSLSGAGANVLT
TRBD1	TRBV5-4	TRBJ1-1	ASSHSGTGYTEAF
-	TRBV6-6	TRBJ2-7	ASSYGTSYEQY
TRBD2	TRBV5-1	TRBJ2-7	ASSSGTSGYEQY
-	TRBV28	TRBJ1-2	ASGREGGYT
TRBD1	TRBV5-5	TRBJ2-3	ASTHTGASTDTQY
TRBD1	TRBV3-1/TRBV3-2	TRBJ2-4	ASSLRGHRDIQY
TRBD1	TRBV6-5	TRBJ2-1	ASSRGHQLYNEQF
-	TRBV7-2	TRBJ2-1	ASSPGMGRSYNEQF
-	TRBV19	TRBJ2-1	ASTPTGDEQF
TRBD2	TRBV27	TRBJ2-7	ASSSGGTYEQY
-	TRBV5-6	TRBJ1-1	ASSPDQGWVSEAF
TRBD1	TRBV18	TRBJ1-4	ASSLRQGAYEKLF
-	TRBV6-2/TRBV6-3	TRBJ2-7	ASSSRTSYEQY
TRBD1	TRBV28	TRBJ2-2	ASSSHRGNGGELF
-	TRBV28	TRBJ1-5	ASRRMNQPQH
-	TRBV11-2	TRBJ2-1	ASSLDEGGTLGNEQF
TRBD1	TRBV14	TRBJ1-6	ASSTGGNNSPLH
TRBD2	TRBV25-1	TRBJ2-1	ASSEGTSGNEQF
TRBD2	TRBV2	TRBJ2-7	ASASGTSGGLEQY
-	TRBV7-2	TRBJ1-2	ASSFNGGTGYT
-	TRBV4-3	TRBJ2-6	ASSQDGQASSGANVLT
-	TRBV9	TRBJ2-1	ASSVTGTPGSYNEQF
-	TRBV28	TRBJ2-4	ASSPPPGGGNIQY
-	TRBV28	TRBJ2-7	ASNSGLLYEQY
TRBD1	TRBV30	TRBJ1-5	AWSGQGRNQPQH
-	TRBV12-3/TRBV12-4	TRBJ2-2	ASSLRRAGELF